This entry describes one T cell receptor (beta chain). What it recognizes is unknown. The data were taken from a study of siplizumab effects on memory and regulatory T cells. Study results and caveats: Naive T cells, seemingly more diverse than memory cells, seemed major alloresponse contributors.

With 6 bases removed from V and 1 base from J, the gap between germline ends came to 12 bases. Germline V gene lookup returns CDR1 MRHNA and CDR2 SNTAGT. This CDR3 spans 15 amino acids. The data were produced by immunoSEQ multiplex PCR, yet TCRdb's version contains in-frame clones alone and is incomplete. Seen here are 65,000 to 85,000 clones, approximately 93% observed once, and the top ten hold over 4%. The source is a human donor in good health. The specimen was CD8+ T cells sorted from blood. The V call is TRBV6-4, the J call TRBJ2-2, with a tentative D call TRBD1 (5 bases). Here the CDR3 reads CASSTGAENTGELFF. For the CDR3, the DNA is TGTGCCAGCAGCACAGGCGCCGAGAACACCGGGGAGCTGTTTTTT.